A single sample is the source of the 18 T cell receptor beta chains below, sequenced in a study of cytomegalovirus exposure and HLA in healthy donors. Use of 60 Vbeta and 13 Jbeta primers characterized the PCR. Sequencing was performed with immunoSEQ multiplex PCR; in TCRdb, only in-frame clones are kept and a portion is missing. The sample shows about 120,000 clones, 82% of them seen only once. The source material was PBMCs. These receptors came from a young woman in good health and CMV-seronegative.

The rearrangement joins TRBV7-2 to TRBJ1-3; the match to TRBD1 covers 9 bases. The V segment lost 2 bases and the J segment 0 bases; nucleotides outside the gene matches: 5. The length of the CDR3 is 17 residues. Germline values: CDR1 SGHTA, CDR2 FQGNSA. The chain's CDR3 is CASSLPETGGSGNTIYF. The CDR3 bases are TGTGCCAGCAGCTTACCGGAGACAGGGGGCTCTGGAAACACCATATATTTT.

The rearrangement joins TRBV2 to TRBJ2-5, with D perhaps TRBD1 (5 bases). The last part of the DNA fits TRBJ2-7 better; the J call may be wrong. Germline V lookup: CDR1 SNHLY, CDR2 FYNNEI. The CDR3 is 14 amino acids. CDR3 residues: CASRTQASFYEQYF. For the CDR3, the DNA is TGTGCCAGCAGAACACAGGCGTCCTTCTACGAGCAGTACTTC.

V and J are TRBV6-5 and TRBJ1-2; tentatively, D is TRBD1 (5 bases). Germline V gene lookup returns CDR1 MNHEY and CDR2 SVGAGI. The CDR3 spans 13 residues. Deletions cut 11 bases from V and 4 bases from J, with 17 bases between. The DNA of the CDR3 is TGTGCCGCTCGTGAACTGACAGCCTATGGCTACACCTTC. It yields the protein CAARELTAYGYTF.

This sequence joins TRBV4-2 and TRBJ2-7; D possibly corresponds to TRBD2 (7 bases). This CDR3 contains 15 residues. Trimming took off 0 bases at V and 5 bases at J, with 14 bases between the two ends. Per germline, CDR1 LGHNA and CDR2 YNFKEQ. In DNA, the CDR3 is TGTGCCAGCAGCCAAGAAAGTGGCGGGGGCCACGAGCAGTACTTC. Its translation is CASSQESGGGHEQYF.

The chain recombines TRBV5-1 with TRBJ2-3, with TRBD2 matching 10 bases. Per germline, CDR1 SGHRS and CDR2 YFSETQ. Trimming removed 2 bases from V and 2 bases from J; junction bases left unmatched: 5. The CDR3 runs 16 residues. The CDR3 is CASSFTSGINTDTQYF. The CDR3 DNA reads TGCGCCAGCAGCTTCACTAGCGGGATCAACACAGATACGCAGTATTTT.

The DNA for the CDR3 is TGTGCCACCGGGACTAGCGTGGAGACCCAGTACTTC. As protein: CATGTSVETQYF. The chain couples TRBV2 to TRBJ2-5; TRBD2 matches at 10 bases. The CDR3 runs to 12 residues. V shed 10 bases, J shed 5 bases, and the junction held 4 bases outside the gene matches. Germline CDR1 and CDR2: SNHLY and FYNNEI.

The V and J genes are TRBV9 and TRBJ1-4, with 8 bases identical to TRBD1. The CDR3 loop spans 16 amino acids. From germline, CDR1 is SGDLS and CDR2 YYNGEE. V dropped 0 bases and J dropped 6; count of bases not matched to a gene: 7. The CDR3 region is CASSVGLAGGHEKLFF. The CDR3 nucleotides read TGTGCCAGCAGCGTAGGGTTGGCAGGGGGCCATGAAAAACTGTTTTTT.

J is TRBJ1-5 and V is TRBV6-1, with D unclear. Trimming shortened V by 2 bases and J by 4 bases, and 15 bases separated the two germline ends. The CDR3 is 16 residues long. CDR1 is MNHNS, CDR2 SASEGT, per germline. CDR3 sequence: CASSEIEGSRNQPQHF. DNA for the CDR3: TGTGCCAGCAGTGAAATTGAGGGTTCGCGGAATCAGCCCCAGCATTTT.

This chain joins TRBV5-1 and TRBJ1-1; a weak D match, TRBD1 (5 bases). This CDR3 is built from 14 residues. CDR1 is SGHRS and CDR2 is YFSETQ in the germline V gene. Trimming stripped 2 bases from V and 1 base from J, with 9 bases between. As DNA, the CDR3 is TGCGCCAGCAGCTTACAGGTAGGGAACACTGAAGCTTTCTTT. Protein product: CASSLQVGNTEAFF.

V gene TRBV9 combines with J gene TRBJ2-5; TRBD1 is a possible D gene (5 bases). TRBJ2-7 explains the end of the DNA better; the J call may be wrong. The CDR3 is 13 residues long. Germline CDR1 reads SGDLS; CDR2 reads YYNGEE. The CDR3 DNA is TGTGCCAGCAGCGTAGGACAGTCCTACGAGCAGTACTTC. The encoded protein is CASSVGQSYEQYF.

V usage is TRBV5-4 and J usage is TRBJ2-7, with 7 bases that match TRBD1. CDR1 is SGHNT, CDR2 YYREEE, per germline (reference sequence). The CDR3 runs 13 residues. Trimming took 3 bases from V and 2 from J; bases not matched to a gene: 2. The CDR3 spells CASSSGTAYEQYF. CDR3 in DNA: TGTGCCAGCAGCTCCGGGACAGCCTACGAGCAGTACTTC.

As regards this clone: The junction departs from germline at one end; a sequencing error may be responsible. The chain is built from TRBV7-7 and TRBJ2-2; 8 nucleotides match TRBD1. The CDR3 has 16 amino acids. Germline lookup yields CDR1 SSHAT and CDR2 FNYEAQ (reference sequence). The CDR3 reads CASSLRQGINTGELFF. The CDR3, as DNA: TGTGCTAGCAGCTTAAGACAGGGGATTAACACCGGGGAGCTGTTTTTT.

The chain recombines TRBV19 with TRBJ2-7, with TRBD1 identical over 9 bases. With 4 bases clipped from V and 6 bases from J, the junction kept 7 bases outside the gene matches. CDR3 size: 14 residues. The germline CDR1 and CDR2 sequences are LNHDA and SQIVND (reference sequence). The CDR3 protein is CASSRGDRASEQYF. The CDR3 DNA is TGTGCCAGTAGTAGGGGGGACAGGGCAAGCGAGCAGTACTTC.

The rearrangement joins TRBV7-9 to TRBJ1-6; 7 nucleotides line up with TRBD1. Per germline, CDR1 SEHNR and CDR2 FQNEAQ (reference sequence). V shed 5 bases and J 4 bases; nucleotides not matched to a gene: 8. The CDR3 length is 16 residues. Here the CDR3 DNA reads TGTGCCAGCAGCCCTACCGGACAGGCATATAATTCACCCCTCCACTTT. This translates into CASSPTGQAYNSPLHF.

V gene TRBV5-8 combines with J gene TRBJ1-1; no definite D call. The V gene's germline CDR1 is SGHTS and CDR2 YDEGEE. The CDR3 has 10 amino acids. V lost 2 bases to trimming and J lost 11 bases, with 7 bases between them. As DNA, the CDR3 is TGTGCCAGCAGCTTTACGGGGGCTTTCTTT. It yields the protein CASSFTGAFF.

The CDR3 DNA reads TGTGCCAGTAGTCCTAACAATCAGCCCCAGCATTTT. Protein sequence: CASSPNNQPQHF. The chain employs TRBV19 and TRBJ1-5; D gene unclear. The germline gives CDR1 LNHDA, CDR2 SQIVND (reference sequence). CDR3 length: 12 amino acids. The V end was cut by 5 bases, the J end by 3 bases, with 5 bases between.

V usage is TRBV14 and J usage is TRBJ2-7; TRBD2 matches at 9 bases. The length of the CDR3 is 15 residues. After removal of 3 bases from V and 2 bases from J, the junction contained 5 bases not matched to a gene. CDR1 SGHDN and CDR2 FVKESK come from the germline V gene. Written as DNA, the CDR3 is TGTGCCAGCAGCCACGGGGCGGGAGGGCCCTACGAGCAGTACTTC. This encodes CASSHGAGGPYEQYF.

The genes are TRBV11-1 and TRBJ1-1; D call uncertain. Germline values: CDR1 SGHAT, CDR2 FQDESV (reference sequence). The CDR3 is 14 residues long. The V gene lost 3 bases and the J gene lost 4 bases, with 12 bases spanning the gap. CDR3 in DNA: TGTGCCAGCAGCTTCAGACCCCGGGGCACTGAAGCTTTCTTT. Translating gives CASSFRPRGTEAFF.